Following are 2 T cell receptor beta chains from one sample sequenced in a study of T cell responses to AZD1222 COVID-19 vaccine (dated by TCRdb to about 2021). This specimen's time point label, per the study, means: about 28 days (+/-7) after the second vaccine dose. Receptor libraries were prepared by the immunoSEQ multiplex PCR assay. TCRdb re-hosts the immuneACCESS table, in-frame sequences only. Its copies lack some clones; in the studies checked, an unresolved V gene accounts for under half of them, and the cause for the rest is not known. In this sample the table shows about 99,000 clones, roughly nine tenths of which occur a single time. The ten top clones hold about 8.3% of the sample. The material sequenced was peripheral blood, taken 28 days after the second AZD1222 dose. The receptors here all came from an adult who received the AZD1222 COVID-19 vaccine.

This sequence joins TRBV18 and TRBJ2-7; D unclear. Germline V gene sequence: CDR1 KGHSH, CDR2 LQKENI. V was cut by 4 bases and J by 0 bases, with 13 bases left in between. CDR3 length: 15 amino acids. The CDR3: CASSQGSASSYEQYF. CDR3 DNA: TGTGCCAGCTCACAAGGCTCAGCTAGCTCCTACGAGCAGTACTTC.

This clone was recorded a few times. The CDR3 DNA reads as TGCGCCAGCAGCTTCAGGGGGCTGGGCACTGAAGCTTTCTTT. This encodes CASSFRGLGTEAFF. This sequence joins TRBV5-1 and TRBJ1-1; 8 positions match TRBD1. This CDR3 has 14 residues. With 2 bases clipped from V and 4 bases from J, the junction kept 4 bases outside the gene matches. Germline V lookup: CDR1 SGHRS, CDR2 YFSETQ.